Listed below are T cell receptor beta chains from one sample, sequenced in a study of blood T cell repertoires in COVID-19. Method: immunoSEQ multiplex PCR; TCRdb's copy keeps in-frame clones and lacks some. This sample carries 60,000 or so clones, over 75% of them seen once, and the ten largest clones take less than 7%. The specimen was peripheral blood. Receptors were obtained from a man aged 55 to 70 with active or convalescent COVID-19. The CDR3 runs from the conserved cysteine through the conserved F or W. The order of the fields is CDR3 length, J gene, clone size, D gene, V gene, CDR3 DNA, CDR3 protein. The D gene is left open where the match is weak. Not all rows give a size; the values are once, few, many and, for expanded clones, a class.

CDR3 length: 13; J gene: TRBJ1-4; clone size: -; D gene: -; V gene: TRBV19; CDR3 DNA: TGTGCCACCCAGGGCAGGCGTAATGAAAAACTGTTTTTT; CDR3 protein: CATQGRRNEKLFF
CDR3 length: 16; J gene: TRBJ2-1; clone size: -; D gene: -; V gene: TRBV5-1; CDR3 DNA: TGCGCCAGCAGCCCCTCCACAGTATACTCCTACAATGAGCAGTTCTTC; CDR3 protein: CASSPSTVYSYNEQFF
CDR3 length: 12; J gene: TRBJ1-2; clone size: -; D gene: -; V gene: TRBV9; CDR3 DNA: TGTGCCAGCAGCGTACAGGGTTGGGGCTACACCTTC; CDR3 protein: CASSVQGWGYTF
CDR3 length: 13; J gene: TRBJ1-2; clone size: few; D gene: TRBD1; V gene: TRBV7-2; CDR3 DNA: TGTGCCAGCAGCTTTAACAGGGGTTATGGCTACACCTTC; CDR3 protein: CASSFNRGYGYTF
CDR3 length: 15; J gene: TRBJ1-3; clone size: -; D gene: -; V gene: TRBV7-2; CDR3 DNA: TGTGCCAGCAGCTTACGGGGATCCTCTGGAAACACCATATATTTT; CDR3 protein: CASSLRGSSGNTIYF
CDR3 length: 14; J gene: TRBJ2-2; clone size: -; D gene: -; V gene: TRBV19; CDR3 DNA: TGTGCCAGCGGGCTAGCTGGTTATACCGGGGAGCTGTTTTTT; CDR3 protein: CASGLAGYTGELFF
CDR3 length: 13; J gene: TRBJ2-3; clone size: -; D gene: -; V gene: TRBV6-2/TRBV6-3; CDR3 DNA: TGTGCCAGCAGTTACCAAGAGACAGATACGCAGTATTTT; CDR3 protein: CASSYQETDTQYF
CDR3 length: 16; J gene: TRBJ1-5; clone size: once; D gene: -; V gene: TRBV4-3; CDR3 DNA: TGCGCCAGCAGCCAAGAGGGAAAGCAGGGAACTCAGCCCCAGCATTTT; CDR3 protein: CASSQEGKQGTQPQHF
CDR3 length: 23; J gene: TRBJ2-1; clone size: once; D gene: TRBD1; V gene: TRBV28; CDR3 DNA: TGTGCCAGCAGTCTAGATGCCATTTCGGGACAGGGGACTGAGAGGGGATCCTACAATGAGCAGTTCTTC; CDR3 protein: CASSLDAISGQGTERGSYNEQFF
CDR3 length: 15; J gene: TRBJ2-2; clone size: -; D gene: TRBD1; V gene: TRBV18; CDR3 DNA: TGTGCCAGCTCACCTTCCGGGACAGGTCCCGGGGAGCTGTTTTTT; CDR3 protein: CASSPSGTGPGELFF
CDR3 length: 15; J gene: TRBJ2-5; clone size: -; D gene: -; V gene: TRBV28; CDR3 DNA: TGTGCCAGCAGTTTACGAGGGCTCATAACGGAGACCCAGTACTTC; CDR3 protein: CASSLRGLITETQYF
CDR3 length: 14; J gene: TRBJ1-1; clone size: -; D gene: -; V gene: TRBV4-1; CDR3 DNA: TGCGCCAGCAGCAGGGGGGGTCTGGGCACTGAAGCTTTCTTT; CDR3 protein: CASSRGGLGTEAFF
CDR3 length: 13; J gene: TRBJ1-2; clone size: -; D gene: -; V gene: TRBV18; CDR3 DNA: TGTGCCAGCTCACCCAGGGTGGCAAGTGGCTACACCTTC; CDR3 protein: CASSPRVASGYTF
CDR3 length: 16; J gene: TRBJ2-1; clone size: once; D gene: TRBD2; V gene: TRBV6-1; CDR3 DNA: TGTGCCAGCAGTGAAAACACGGGACTAGCGAACAATGAGCAGTTCTTC; CDR3 protein: CASSENTGLANNEQFF
CDR3 length: 14; J gene: TRBJ2-5; clone size: -; D gene: TRBD2; V gene: TRBV5-8; CDR3 DNA: TGTGCCAGCAGCTTATCTAGCGGGAGATCGGCCCAGTACTTC; CDR3 protein: CASSLSSGRSAQYF
CDR3 length: 14; J gene: TRBJ1-5; clone size: -; D gene: -; V gene: TRBV10-3; CDR3 DNA: TGTGCCATCAGTGACTCAGGGGTCAATCAGCCCCAGCATTTT; CDR3 protein: CAISDSGVNQPQHF
CDR3 length: 16; J gene: TRBJ2-2; clone size: -; D gene: TRBD2; V gene: TRBV5-4; CDR3 DNA: TGTGCCAGCAGCTTGTCCCTTCGGGGGGGCACCGGGGAGCTGTTTTTT; CDR3 protein: CASSLSLRGGTGELFF
CDR3 length: 14; J gene: TRBJ2-7; clone size: -; D gene: TRBD1; V gene: TRBV29-1; CDR3 DNA: TGCAGCGTTGGACAGGGGATGAACTCCTACGAGCAGTACTTC; CDR3 protein: CSVGQGMNSYEQYF
CDR3 length: 15; J gene: TRBJ1-1; clone size: -; D gene: -; V gene: TRBV18; CDR3 DNA: TGTGCCAGCTCACCCCTGGCAGGGAGGGACACTGAAGCTTTCTTT; CDR3 protein: CASSPLAGRDTEAFF
CDR3 length: 15; J gene: TRBJ1-1; clone size: -; D gene: TRBD1; V gene: TRBV9; CDR3 DNA: TGTGCCAGCAGCGACGCGACAGGGCGAAACACTGAAGCTTTCTTT; CDR3 protein: CASSDATGRNTEAFF
CDR3 length: 15; J gene: TRBJ2-7; clone size: -; D gene: TRBD2; V gene: TRBV10-3; CDR3 DNA: TGTGCCATCAGTGGACTAGCGGGGCGTTCCTACGAGCAGTACTTC; CDR3 protein: CAISGLAGRSYEQYF
CDR3 length: 14; J gene: TRBJ1-1; clone size: -; D gene: -; V gene: TRBV5-5; CDR3 DNA: TGTGCCAGCAGCTTGGAGAGGGATCGAGTGATTTCTTTCTTT; CDR3 protein: CASSLERDRVISFF
CDR3 length: 16; J gene: TRBJ2-3; clone size: -; D gene: -; V gene: TRBV24-1; CDR3 DNA: TGTGCCACCAGTGACCGCCCCAGCGGTCCGGTAGATACGCAGTATTTT; CDR3 protein: CATSDRPSGPVDTQYF
CDR3 length: 15; J gene: TRBJ1-2; clone size: -; D gene: -; V gene: TRBV7-9; CDR3 DNA: TGTGCCAGCAGCGGAATTGGAGAGGCTACTTATGGCTACACCTTC; CDR3 protein: CASSGIGEATYGYTF
CDR3 length: 13; J gene: TRBJ2-7; clone size: -; D gene: -; V gene: TRBV10-3; CDR3 DNA: TGTGCCATCAGTCGTAGCGGTTCCTACGAGCAGTACTTC; CDR3 protein: CAISRSGSYEQYF
CDR3 length: 14; J gene: TRBJ2-6; clone size: -; D gene: -; V gene: TRBV28; CDR3 DNA: TGTGCCAGCAGAAAAGCATCTGGGGCCAACGTCCTGACTTTC; CDR3 protein: CASRKASGANVLTF
CDR3 length: 15; J gene: TRBJ2-1; clone size: -; D gene: TRBD2; V gene: TRBV29-1; CDR3 DNA: TGCAGCGTTGAAGACCTATGGACTAGCGTCAATGAGCAGTTCTTC; CDR3 protein: CSVEDLWTSVNEQFF
CDR3 length: 12; J gene: TRBJ2-7; clone size: -; D gene: -; V gene: TRBV5-4; CDR3 DNA: TGTGCCAGCAGCTCCCCCGGCAGGGAGCAGTACTTC; CDR3 protein: CASSSPGREQYF
CDR3 length: 19; J gene: TRBJ2-1; clone size: -; D gene: TRBD1; V gene: TRBV7-8; CDR3 DNA: TGTGCCAGCAGCTTAAGGGGACAGGGGGCTATAGGCTCCTACAATGAGCAGTTCTTC; CDR3 protein: CASSLRGQGAIGSYNEQFF
CDR3 length: 13; J gene: TRBJ1-5; clone size: once; D gene: TRBD1; V gene: TRBV2; CDR3 DNA: TGTGCCAGCAAGAGGACAGGGCCCCAGCCCCAGCATTTT; CDR3 protein: CASKRTGPQPQHF
CDR3 length: 12; J gene: TRBJ1-1; clone size: -; D gene: -; V gene: TRBV10-1; CDR3 DNA: TGCGCCAGCAGTTTTAGGAACACTGAAGCTTTCTTT; CDR3 protein: CASSFRNTEAFF
CDR3 length: 13; J gene: TRBJ2-5; clone size: -; D gene: TRBD1; V gene: TRBV29-1; CDR3 DNA: TGCAGCGTAGATGGACAGGGAGGAGAGACCCAGTACTTC; CDR3 protein: CSVDGQGGETQYF
CDR3 length: 13; J gene: TRBJ2-5; clone size: -; D gene: -; V gene: TRBV29-1; CDR3 DNA: TGCAGCGTGACAGGTAACCACCAAGAGACCCAGTACTTC; CDR3 protein: CSVTGNHQETQYF
CDR3 length: 15; J gene: TRBJ1-1; clone size: -; D gene: TRBD1; V gene: TRBV5-1; CDR3 DNA: TGCGCCAGCAGCCCCGACAGGGGCAGAACGGCTGAAGCTTTCTTT; CDR3 protein: CASSPDRGRTAEAFF
CDR3 length: 16; J gene: TRBJ2-7; clone size: -; D gene: TRBD1; V gene: TRBV10-3; CDR3 DNA: TGTGCCATCAGTACGAGAGGACAGGAGAGCTCCTACGAGCAGTACTTC; CDR3 protein: CAISTRGQESSYEQYF
CDR3 length: 14; J gene: TRBJ2-6; clone size: once; D gene: -; V gene: TRBV28; CDR3 DNA: TGTGCCAGTCAGCTGGGCACGGGGGCCAACGTCCTGACTTTC; CDR3 protein: CASQLGTGANVLTF
CDR3 length: 15; J gene: TRBJ1-2; clone size: once; D gene: -; V gene: TRBV27; CDR3 DNA: TGTGCCAGCAGACTAACCCCAGGGGTGGGGTATGGCTACACCTTC; CDR3 protein: CASRLTPGVGYGYTF
CDR3 length: 13; J gene: TRBJ1-2; clone size: -; D gene: TRBD1; V gene: TRBV7-8; CDR3 DNA: TGTGCCACCAGGACAGGGGGCCGTAATGGCTACACCTTC; CDR3 protein: CATRTGGRNGYTF
CDR3 length: 17; J gene: TRBJ2-2; clone size: -; D gene: TRBD2; V gene: TRBV3-1/TRBV3-2; CDR3 DNA: TGTGCCAGCAGCCGCGGGCTAGCGGGGTGGAACACCGGGGAGCTGTTTTTT; CDR3 protein: CASSRGLAGWNTGELFF
CDR3 length: 18; J gene: TRBJ1-2; clone size: -; D gene: TRBD1; V gene: TRBV6-4; CDR3 DNA: TGTGCCAGCAGTGACTCCGTGACAGGGGCGTTTTCTCACTATGGCTACACCTTC; CDR3 protein: CASSDSVTGAFSHYGYTF
CDR3 length: 15; J gene: TRBJ1-2; clone size: -; D gene: -; V gene: TRBV18; CDR3 DNA: TGTGCCAGCTCACCCCTCGGGGGGGGCGTGTATGGCTACACCTTC; CDR3 protein: CASSPLGGGVYGYTF
CDR3 length: 16; J gene: TRBJ2-1; clone size: -; D gene: TRBD1; V gene: TRBV5-1; CDR3 DNA: TGCGCCAGCAGCTTGGACCCACAGGGGGACTACAATGAGCAGTTCTTC; CDR3 protein: CASSLDPQGDYNEQFF
CDR3 length: 17; J gene: TRBJ2-3; clone size: -; D gene: TRBD2; V gene: TRBV15; CDR3 DNA: TGTGCCACCAGCAGAGATCGTACTAGCGGTAACACAGATACGCAGTATTTT; CDR3 protein: CATSRDRTSGNTDTQYF
CDR3 length: 13; J gene: TRBJ1-5; clone size: -; D gene: -; V gene: TRBV27; CDR3 DNA: TGTGCCAGCAGTTTCAGAAGGGAGCAGCCCCAGCATTTT; CDR3 protein: CASSFRREQPQHF
CDR3 length: 14; J gene: TRBJ1-6; clone size: -; D gene: -; V gene: TRBV28; CDR3 DNA: TGTGCCAGCCTCCGCAGCTCCTATAATTCACCCCTCCACTTT; CDR3 protein: CASLRSSYNSPLHF
CDR3 length: 15; J gene: TRBJ2-1; clone size: -; D gene: TRBD2; V gene: TRBV11-2; CDR3 DNA: TGTGCCAGCAGCTTTGTACTAGCGGGAACGCTTGAGCAGTTCTTC; CDR3 protein: CASSFVLAGTLEQFF
CDR3 length: 14; J gene: TRBJ2-3; clone size: once; D gene: TRBD2; V gene: TRBV18; CDR3 DNA: TGTGCCAGCTCACCAGGGCTAGCGGGAGATACGCAGTATTTT; CDR3 protein: CASSPGLAGDTQYF
CDR3 length: 15; J gene: TRBJ2-3; clone size: -; D gene: -; V gene: TRBV6-6; CDR3 DNA: TGTGCCACCCAGTTTACCGGGACTTACACAGATACGCAGTATTTT; CDR3 protein: CATQFTGTYTDTQYF